This T cell receptor beta chain was sequenced in a study of T cell responses to AZD1222 COVID-19 vaccine. As regards this clone: What it recognizes is unknown.

Generated by immunoSEQ multiplex PCR, the TCRdb table keeps only in-frame clones and is missing some. The sample lists more than 100,000 clones; approximately 94% were seen once. Whole-study results and caveats: Without day 14 samples, only post-peak T cell repertoires were studied.

CDR3 length: 15 residues. Germline CDR1 reads SNHLY; CDR2 reads FYNNEI. V trimming: 8 bases; J trimming: 2 bases; junction bases outside the gene matches: 8. The chain joins TRBV2 to TRBJ2-2; 7 nucleotides agree with TRBD1. Sample: peripheral blood, taken 28 days after the second AZD1222 dose. This clonotype originated in an adult who received the AZD1222 COVID-19 vaccine. In DNA, the CDR3 is TGTGCCAGCCGCGGACAGGCGATAAACACCGGGGAGCTGTTTTTT. Translating it yields CASRGQAINTGELFF.